Below, 21 T cell receptor beta chains from the same sample are listed, as sequenced in a study of T cells in Graves' hyperthyroidism and ophthalmopathy. There were TCR beta CDR3 regions amplified from RNA transcripts. TCR CDR3 regions were first amplified by RT-PCR with HTBI primers. One entry per CDR3 protein, called by TCRdb with MiXCR from the multiplex PCR reads. The sample carries some 500,000 distinct CDR3 sequences, about 16% recorded once. Material for sequencing was blood. The receptors derive from a woman younger than 45 with Graves' ophthalmopathy.

This clonotype was seen ten or more times. CDR3 coding DNA: TGTGCCAGCAGGGTCAGGGACGCGAATGAAAAACTGTTTTTT. Its translation: CASRVRDANEKLFF. The V call is TRBV2, the J call TRBJ1-4; a possible D gene is TRBD1 (5 bases). The CDR3 spans 14 residues. Per germline, CDR1 SNHLY and CDR2 FYNNEI. V was trimmed by 6 bases and J by 5 bases, leaving 13 bases between them.

This clonotype was detected only a few times. The chain carries TRBV6-1 and TRBJ1-5; unclear D gene. The CDR3 is made up of 14 amino acids. Germline V gene data show CDR1 as MNHNS and CDR2 as SASEGT. V was cut by 8 bases and J by 0 bases, with 11 bases left in between. CDR3 coding DNA: TGTGCCAGCTCGATCTGGGGTAGCAATCAGCCCCAGCATTTT. Its translation is CASSIWGSNQPQHF.

This clonotype was picked up many times. The chain joins TRBV12-3 or TRBV12-4 to TRBJ2-5, with D perhaps matching TRBD1 (7 bases). V was cut by 7 bases and J by 4 bases, with 16 bases left in between. This CDR3 has 14 amino acids. CDR3 sequence reads: CASTRGAGGETQYF. The CDR3 bases are TGTGCCAGCACCAGGGGGGCCGGGGGAGAGACCCAGTACTTC.

The table lists this clonotype with many counts. CDR3 DNA sequence: TGTGCCAGCATGATCGGCGCTGGCAATCAGCCCCAGCATTTT. Translated: CASMIGAGNQPQHF. The chain employs TRBV28 and TRBJ1-5, with D uncertain. This CDR3 is 14 amino acids long. Germline V lookup: CDR1 MDHEN, CDR2 SYDVKM. Trimming pared 7 bases from V and 2 bases from J, leaving 12 bases between.

This sequence joins TRBV20-1 and TRBJ2-6; D unclear. This CDR3 has 15 amino acids. Trimming took 5 bases from V and 5 from J, leaving 16 bases between them. From germline, CDR1 is DFQATT and CDR2 SNEGSKA (reference sequence). CDR3 DNA sequence: TGCAGTGCTCCCGCCTCGGCGAGTCGGGCCAACGTCCTGACTTTC. Translating it yields CSAPASASRANVLTF.

The CDR3 nucleotides read TGTGCCAGTAGTATTCCGTTCGCCATGAACACTGAAGCTTTCTTT. It is translated as CASSIPFAMNTEAFF. This chain joins TRBV19 and TRBJ1-1; D unresolved. Germline CDR1 reads LNHDA; CDR2 reads SQIVND (reference sequence). V was pared by 3 bases and J by 0 bases, with 11 bases between. There are 15 residues in the CDR3.

There are many counts of this clonotype. The chain has TRBV6-2 or TRBV6-3 and TRBJ1-5; D is perhaps TRBD1 (5 bases). Trimming took off 6 bases at V and 4 bases at J, with 19 bases between the two ends. This CDR3 contains 16 residues. Per the germline V gene, CDR1 is MNHEY and CDR2 is SVGEGT. CDR3 in DNA: TGTGCCAGCAGAGCACTGCTCGGGACCTTTAATCAGCCCCAGCATTTT. Its translation: CASRALLGTFNQPQHF.

This clonotype has only a few counts. The gene calls are TRBV20-1 and TRBJ2-1; 9 nucleotides agree with TRBD2. The CDR3 is made up of 16 amino acids. V was pared by 6 bases and J by 5 bases, with 14 bases of the junction left unmatched. Per germline, CDR1 DFQATT and CDR2 SNEGSKA (reference sequence). The CDR3 is CSAAPGSSGTNNEQFF. The CDR3 nucleotides are TGCAGTGCAGCCCCAGGGTCTAGCGGGACCAACAATGAGCAGTTCTTC.

The chain employs TRBV12-3 or TRBV12-4 and TRBJ2-7; 7 bases match TRBD1. There are 11 residues in the CDR3. With V trimmed by 4 bases and J by 9 bases, 3 bases remained unmatched. CDR3 bases: TGTGCCAGCAGTTCTCGGACAGGGCAGTACTTC. This encodes CASSSRTGQYF.

This clonotype was counted ten times or more. This chain connects TRBV20-1 to TRBJ1-3, with D unresolved. Trimming took off 5 bases at V and 5 bases at J, with 10 bases between the two ends. The CDR3 length is 12 residues. Germline loops: CDR1 DFQATT, CDR2 SNEGSKA (reference sequence). CDR3: CSAPSGRNTIYF. The CDR3 DNA follows: TGCAGTGCTCCCAGCGGGCGAAACACCATATATTTT.

The table lists this clonotype with a few counts. The chain recombines TRBV20-1 with TRBJ2-3; TRBD2 matches 12 bases. The CDR3 is made up of 18 amino acids. The junction had 10 bases not matched to a gene; V was cut back by 0 bases and J by 3 bases. Germline V gives CDR1 DFQATT, CDR2 SNEGSKA (reference sequence). The CDR3 reads CSAREGLAGSRGTDTQYF. The CDR3 region has the DNA TGCAGTGCTAGAGAAGGACTAGCGGGGTCTAGGGGGACAGATACGCAGTATTTT.

This clonotype showed up just a few times. The CDR3 sequence is CASSYAGTSGSRANTGELFF. The DNA of the CDR3 is TGTGCCAGCAGTTACGCCGGGACTAGCGGGAGTCGCGCGAACACCGGGGAGCTGTTTTTT. This rearrangement joins TRBV6-9 to TRBJ2-2; 14 nucleotides align to TRBD2. This CDR3 is 20 amino acids long. Trimming took 3 bases from V and 0 from J; bases not matched to a gene: 9. Germline V gene data show CDR1 as MNHGY and CDR2 as SVAAGI.

This clonotype was observed a few times. The chain joins TRBV7-9 to TRBJ1-6; perhaps TRBD1 as D (6 bases). Per germline, CDR1 SEHNR and CDR2 FQNEAQ (reference sequence). Trimming took 4 bases from V and 5 from J, leaving 15 bases between them. The CDR3 extends over 16 amino acids. DNA for the CDR3: TGTGCCAGCAGCTCTCCGGGGGCCGGGGATAATTCACCCCTCCACTTT. Protein: CASSSPGAGDNSPLHF.

This clonotype was detected a few times. J is TRBJ2-1 and V is TRBV19, with D unresolved. V was trimmed by 1 base and J by 9 bases, leaving 10 bases between them. The CDR3 loop spans 13 amino acids. CDR1 is LNHDA and CDR2 is SQIVND in the germline V gene (reference sequence). The CDR3: CASSIAVYGEQFF. Written as DNA, the CDR3 is TGTGCCAGTAGTATAGCGGTTTACGGTGAGCAGTTCTTC.

This chain joins TRBV5-6 and TRBJ2-1; possible D gene TRBD2, 6 bases. This CDR3 contains 15 residues. Looked up from germline, CDR1 is SGHDT and CDR2 is YYEEEE. Trimming cost V 1 base and J 3 bases, with 11 bases left between them. The CDR3 region has the DNA TGTGCCAGCAGCTTGATGACCGGGGGCTACAATGAGCAGTTCTTC. Translated: CASSLMTGGYNEQFF. The full variable domain, completed using reference TRBV5-6 and TRBJ2-1, is DAGVTQSPTHLIKTRGQQVTLRCSPKSGHDTVSWYQQALGQGPQFIFQYYEEEERQRGNFPDRFSGHQFPNYSSELNVNALLLGDSALYLCASSLMTGGYNEQFFGPGTRLTVL.

In this sample, this clonotype turned up a few times. The chain carries TRBV7-9 and TRBJ1-2; D might be TRBD1 (5 bases). V lost 8 bases to trimming and J lost 4 bases, with 14 bases between them. This CDR3 contains 13 residues. In germline, CDR1 is SEHNR, CDR2 FQNEAQ (reference sequence). The chain's CDR3 is CASEPTGAYGYTF. In DNA, the CDR3 is TGTGCCAGCGAACCCACAGGCGCCTATGGCTACACCTTC.

There are a few counts of this clonotype. The CDR3: CASSPRAYNEQFF. The CDR3 nucleotides are TGTGCCAGCAGCCCCCGGGCGTACAATGAGCAGTTCTTC. This sequence joins TRBV7-3 and TRBJ2-1; D call uncertain. V was pared by 5 bases and J by 4 bases, with 9 bases between. This CDR3 is 13 amino acids long. Germline CDR1 SGHTA, CDR2 FQGTGA.

This clonotype was seen ten or more times. V is TRBV6-2 or TRBV6-3 and J is TRBJ1-5; a possible D gene is TRBD1 (5 bases). Per germline, CDR1 MNHEY and CDR2 SVGEGT. This CDR3 is 12 amino acids long. V was cut by 7 bases and J by 7 bases, with 11 bases left in between. CDR3 amino acids: CASTEGVQPQHF. As DNA, the CDR3 is TGTGCCAGCACCGAAGGGGTCCAGCCCCAGCATTTT.

This clonotype was found a few times. The chain uses TRBV19 and TRBJ2-1; TRBD2 matches at 14 bases. Germline lookup yields CDR1 LNHDA and CDR2 SQIVND (reference sequence). This CDR3 spans 17 amino acids. Trimming took 4 bases from V and 3 from J; bases not matched to a gene: 5. The DNA for the CDR3 is TGTGCCAGTAGTAAGGGACTAGCGGGAGAGGGCTACAATGAGCAGTTCTTC. Protein product: CASSKGLAGEGYNEQFF.

In this sample, this clonotype turned up a few times. V and J are TRBV20-1 and TRBJ2-2, with 9 nucleotides matching TRBD1. There are 16 residues in the CDR3. The junction had 9 bases not matched to a gene; V was cut back by 6 bases and J by 1 base. Per germline, CDR1 DFQATT and CDR2 SNEGSKA (reference sequence). The chain's CDR3 is CSAELGQGLNTGELFF. CDR3 sequence (DNA): TGCAGTGCCGAGCTGGGACAGGGTTTGAACACCGGGGAGCTGTTTTTT.

This clonotype was picked up many times. The V call is TRBV7-2, the J call TRBJ2-1, with TRBD1 matching 9 bases. V was pared by 5 bases and J by 6 bases, with 8 bases of the junction left unmatched. The CDR3 runs to 15 residues. Germline V gives CDR1 SGHTA, CDR2 FQGNSA. CDR3 sequence: CASSPPGQGTNEQFF. The CDR3 DNA reads as TGTGCCAGCAGCCCCCCGGGACAGGGTACCAATGAGCAGTTCTTC.